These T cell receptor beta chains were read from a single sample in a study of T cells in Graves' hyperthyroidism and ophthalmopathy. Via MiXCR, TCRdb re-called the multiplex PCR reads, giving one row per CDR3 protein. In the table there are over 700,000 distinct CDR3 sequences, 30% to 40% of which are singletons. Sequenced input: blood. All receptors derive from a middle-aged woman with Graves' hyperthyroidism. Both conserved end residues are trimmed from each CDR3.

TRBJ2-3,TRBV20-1,SVTGGATDTQY
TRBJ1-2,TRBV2,ASRTPNYGYT
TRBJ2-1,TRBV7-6,ASSLELGLYNEQF
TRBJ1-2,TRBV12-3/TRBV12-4,ASRFSTGGSNGYT
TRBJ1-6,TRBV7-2,ASSASPGQGLSPLH
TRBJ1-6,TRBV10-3,AISEQGTNSPLH
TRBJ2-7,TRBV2,ASSYSIGEPRLSEQY
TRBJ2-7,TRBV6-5,ATLDVGMSNEQY
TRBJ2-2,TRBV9,ASSVNRDRTGELF
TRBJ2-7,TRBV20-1,SARNPGPKAAEQY
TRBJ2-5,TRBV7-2,ASSRDGRPEETQY
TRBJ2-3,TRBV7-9,ASSLVQGKTDTQY
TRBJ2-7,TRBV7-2,ASSLSGSPHSYEQY
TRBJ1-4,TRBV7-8,ASSLVPTGVGATNEKLF
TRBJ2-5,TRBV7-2,ASTPQTGAQVGQY
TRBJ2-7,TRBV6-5,ASSYSSYPSYEQY
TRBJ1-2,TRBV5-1,ASSLDILPARSA
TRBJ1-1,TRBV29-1,SLGRTDEAF
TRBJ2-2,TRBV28,ASNIGLAGAGELF
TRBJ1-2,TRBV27,ASRPIEFRGYT
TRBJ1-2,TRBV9,ASSVGGGHGYT
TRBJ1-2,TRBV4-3,ASSPYSQGVNYGYT
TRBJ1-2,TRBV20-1,SARDRMGRGIYGYT
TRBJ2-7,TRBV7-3,ASSPSRGSGGPYEQY
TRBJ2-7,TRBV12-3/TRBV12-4,ASSSPGQGVYEQY
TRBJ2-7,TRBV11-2,ASSLRVPNYEQY
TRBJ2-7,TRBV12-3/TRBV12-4,ASGGLAGVYEQY
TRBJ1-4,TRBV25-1,ASRSVGQGSEKLF
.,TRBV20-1,SARPLAGVGNEQF
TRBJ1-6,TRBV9,ASSVLERGPSPLH
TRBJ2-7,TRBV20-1,SASGGTSGFSYEQY
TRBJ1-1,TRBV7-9,ASSRGGESDAEAF
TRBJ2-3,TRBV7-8,ASHRTVVGPDTQY
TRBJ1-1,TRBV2,ASGDEAF
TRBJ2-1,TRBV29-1,SAEGLFSSYNEQF
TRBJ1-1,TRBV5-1,ASRQGEGGEAF
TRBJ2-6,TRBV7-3,ASSLTGGGHNRLPNVLT
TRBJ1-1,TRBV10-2,ATQGDTEAF
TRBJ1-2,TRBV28,ASSLDGRYGYT
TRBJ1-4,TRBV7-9,ASSSGPAYNEKLF
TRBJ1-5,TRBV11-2,ASSLVSGQPRH
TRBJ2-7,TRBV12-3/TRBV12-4,ASSFGQGGSYEQY